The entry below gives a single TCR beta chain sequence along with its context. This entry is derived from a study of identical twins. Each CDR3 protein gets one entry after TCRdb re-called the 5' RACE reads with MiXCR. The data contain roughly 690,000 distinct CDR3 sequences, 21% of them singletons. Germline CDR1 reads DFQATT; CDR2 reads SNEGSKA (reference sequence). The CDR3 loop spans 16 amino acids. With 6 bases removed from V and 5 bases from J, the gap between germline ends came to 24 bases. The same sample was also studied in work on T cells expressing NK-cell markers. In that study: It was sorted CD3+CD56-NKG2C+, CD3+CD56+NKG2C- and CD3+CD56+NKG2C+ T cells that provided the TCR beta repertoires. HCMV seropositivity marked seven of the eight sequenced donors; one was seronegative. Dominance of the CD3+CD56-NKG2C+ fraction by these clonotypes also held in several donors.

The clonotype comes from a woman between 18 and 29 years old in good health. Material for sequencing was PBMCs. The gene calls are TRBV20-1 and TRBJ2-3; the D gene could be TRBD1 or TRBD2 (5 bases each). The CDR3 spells CSAGRSGGSMLDTQYF. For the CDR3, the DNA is TGCAGTGCCGGAAGGAGTGGGGGATCGATGCTAGATACGCAGTATTTT.